This entry lists 30 T cell receptor beta chains sequenced from one sample in a study of blood T cell repertoires in COVID-19. Sequencing was performed with immunoSEQ multiplex PCR; in TCRdb, only in-frame clones are kept and a portion is missing. The sample lists about 160,000 clones; about 80% were seen once. The specimen was peripheral blood. Every receptor here comes from a woman of 80 years or more with acute or convalescent COVID-19.

This clone was detected a few times. V usage is TRBV2 and J usage is TRBJ2-7, with D possibly TRBD1 on 6 matching bases. This CDR3 is 14 amino acids long. Germline CDR1 SNHLY, CDR2 FYNNEI. The V end lost 7 bases, the J end lost 0 bases, and 13 bases lay between the germline ends. The DNA for the CDR3 is TGTGCCAGCATTCGGACAGAAAGCTCCTACGAGCAGTACTTC. As protein: CASIRTESSYEQYF. The full variable domain, rest sourced from reference TRBV2 and TRBJ2-7, is EPEVTQTPSHQVTQMGQEVILRCVPISNHLYFYWYRQILGQKVEFLVSFYNNEISEKSEIFDDQFSVERPDGSNFTLKIRSTKLEDSAMYFCASIRTESSYEQYFGPGTRLTVT.

This chain links TRBV5-1 with TRBJ2-1; D not certain. The germline V and J ends were trimmed by 5 bases and 1 base, with 13 bases remaining between them. The CDR3 extends over 15 amino acids. Germline V gives CDR1 SGHRS, CDR2 YFSETQ. CDR3 nucleotide sequence: TGCGCCAGCAGGACGAGGCCGACTTCCTACAATGAGCAGTTCTTC. Translation: CASRTRPTSYNEQFF. Using reference TRBV5-1 and TRBJ2-1 for the parts outside the CDR3, the full variable domain is KAGVTQTPRYLIKTRGQQVTLSCSPISGHRSVSWYQQTPGQGLQFLFEYFSETQRNKGNFPGRFSGRQFSNSRSEMNVSTLELGDSALYLCASRTRPTSYNEQFFGPGTRLTVL.

The genes are TRBV11-2 and TRBJ2-2; D unclear. Trimming shortened V by 8 bases and J by 4 bases, and 5 bases separated the two germline ends. CDR1 and CDR2 (germline): SGHAT, FQNNGV. This CDR3 has 11 residues. CDR3 sequence: CASQVTGELFF. The CDR3 coding sequence is TGTGCCAGCCAGGTCACCGGGGAGCTGTTTTTT.

The J gene is TRBJ2-3, the V gene TRBV9; TRBD2 matches 13 bases. This CDR3 has 17 amino acids. Germline CDR1 SGDLS, CDR2 YYNGEE. With 2 bases clipped from V and 0 bases from J, the junction kept 3 bases outside the gene matches. CDR3 in DNA: TGTGCCAGCAGCGTGGGACTAGCGGGGTCTAGCACAGATACGCAGTATTTT. It encodes CASSVGLAGSSTDTQYF.

This clone was observed once. The J gene is TRBJ1-5, the V gene TRBV27; D not certain. Trimming removed 3 bases at V and 6 bases at J, with 6 bases between. The CDR3 contains 12 residues. Per germline, CDR1 MNHEY and CDR2 SMNVEV (reference sequence). As DNA, the CDR3 is TGTGCCAGCAGTTTTCGGGGTCAGCCCCAGCATTTT. Its translation: CASSFRGQPQHF.

The chain combines TRBV25-1 with TRBJ1-5; no clear D gene. The CDR3 contains 14 residues. Between the trimmed V and J ends, which lost 1 base and 11 bases, there was a span of 15 bases. CDR1 MGHDK and CDR2 SYGVNS come from the germline V gene. Written as DNA, the CDR3 is TGTGCCAGCAGTGAATCGGGAGTCCTCGGTGCCCAGCATTTT. Amino acid sequence: CASSESGVLGAQHF.

The chain employs TRBV6-5 and TRBJ2-1; 7 positions match TRBD2. The length of the CDR3 is 15 residues. The germline gives CDR1 MNHEY, CDR2 SVGAGI. Trimming cost V 2 bases and J 7 bases; bases outside gene matches: 8. The CDR3 sequence is CASSYPGLGGNEQFF. The DNA of the CDR3 is TGTGCCAGCAGTTACCCCGGACTAGGAGGTAATGAGCAGTTCTTC.

The chain recombines TRBV5-1 with TRBJ1-3; TRBD1 matches at 8 bases. The length of the CDR3 is 16 residues. Germline V lookup: CDR1 SGHRS, CDR2 YFSETQ. With V trimmed by 1 base and J by 2 bases, 5 bases remained unmatched. The CDR3 is CASSLWGTGAGNTIYF. The CDR3 DNA follows: TGCGCCAGCAGCTTGTGGGGGACAGGTGCTGGAAACACCATATATTTT.

The sample holds a few counts of this clone. V gene TRBV6-1 combines with J gene TRBJ2-7; D gene ambiguous. This CDR3 has 15 amino acids. Germline V gene sequence: CDR1 MNHNS, CDR2 SASEGT. Trimming removed 2 bases at V and 3 bases at J, with 14 bases between. The CDR3 DNA is TGTGCCAGCAGTGAAATAATTAGCCGGAGCTACGAGCAGTACTTC. Protein: CASSEIISRSYEQYF.

This sequence joins TRBV2 and TRBJ2-3, with D possibly TRBD1 on 5 matching bases. V lost 8 bases and J 8 bases, leaving 23 bases between the germline ends. Germline CDR1 is SNHLY and CDR2 is FYNNEI. The length of the CDR3 is 15 residues. The CDR3: CASARASRVDGTQYF. The DNA of the CDR3 is TGTGCCAGCGCCCGGGCCTCCAGGGTGGACGGTACGCAGTATTTT.

The chain has TRBV12-3 or TRBV12-4 and TRBJ2-1; 8 nucleotides line up with TRBD2. The J segment lost 11 bases and the V segment lost 3 bases, leaving 6 bases of the junction unmatched. CDR3 length: 13 amino acids. The CDR3 region is CASSFGTSVKQFF. Written as DNA, the CDR3 is TGTGCCAGCAGTTTCGGGACTAGTGTTAAGCAGTTCTTC.

The rearrangement joins TRBV12-5 to TRBJ2-7; 8 nucleotides align to TRBD2. Trimming at V came to 2 bases and at J to 4 bases, leaving 7 bases not matched to a gene. The CDR3 has 15 residues. Germline CDR1 and CDR2: LGHNT and FRNRAP. The CDR3 sequence is CASGLPAGTRYEQYF. The CDR3 bases are TGTGCTAGTGGTTTGCCGGCCGGGACTAGGTACGAGCAGTACTTC.

The V gene is TRBV19, the J gene TRBJ2-7; a possible D gene is TRBD1 (6 bases). V was shortened by 5 bases and J by 2 bases, with 16 bases between the two germline ends. The CDR3 is made up of 15 amino acids. CDR1 and CDR2 (germline): LNHDA, SQIVND (reference sequence). The CDR3 loop is CASSPGTPRPYEQYF. CDR3 DNA: TGTGCCAGTAGTCCAGGGACACCAAGACCCTACGAGCAGTACTTC.

The chain employs TRBV12-5 and TRBJ2-3, with D perhaps matching TRBD2 (6 bases). Germline V lookup: CDR1 LGHNT, CDR2 FRNRAP. The CDR3 is 15 residues long. Deletions cut 0 bases from V and 6 bases from J, with 13 bases between. CDR3 residues: CASGLVGGVGDTQYF. Written as DNA, the CDR3 is TGTGCTAGTGGTTTGGTCGGAGGGGTAGGGGATACGCAGTATTTT.

This chain connects TRBV30 to TRBJ2-1; 11 bases agree with TRBD2. Germline lookup yields CDR1 GTSNPN and CDR2 SVGIG (reference sequence). V was pared by 0 bases and J by 5 bases, with 0 bases of the junction left unmatched. The CDR3 length is 14 residues. CDR3 in DNA: TGTGCCTGGAGTGTGGGACTAGCGGACAATGAGCAGTTCTTC. It yields the protein CAWSVGLADNEQFF.

This clone has just a few counts. The chain combines TRBV19 with TRBJ2-7; possibly TRBD2 for D (5 bases). V was pared by 5 bases and J by 9 bases, with 20 bases between. The CDR3 has 14 amino acids. Germline V lookup: CDR1 LNHDA, CDR2 SQIVND (reference sequence). The DNA for the CDR3 is TGTGCCAGTAGTGGCAGTCCGGGGATTGGAGGGCAGTACTTC. Translation gives CASSGSPGIGGQYF.

The chain employs TRBV18 and TRBJ2-7; 7 positions agree with TRBD1. Germline values: CDR1 KGHSH, CDR2 LQKENI. V gave up 6 bases and J gave up 3 bases; unmatched junction bases: 17. The CDR3 extends over 17 amino acids. CDR3 nucleotide sequence: TGTGCCAGCTCCCCAAGCGGAAGGGGGCTGCGATTCTACGAGCAGTACTTC. It specifies CASSPSGRGLRFYEQYF.

This chain connects TRBV24-1 to TRBJ2-2; TRBD2 aligns across 11 bases. The ends lost 2 bases at V and 3 bases at J; junction bases unmatched: 4. CDR1 KGHDR and CDR2 SFDVKD come from the germline V gene. This CDR3 contains 17 residues. In nucleotides, the CDR3 is TGTGCCACCAGTGATTCTAAACTAGCGGGAGACACCGGGGAGCTGTTTTTT. It yields the protein CATSDSKLAGDTGELFF.

The gene calls are TRBV29-1 and TRBJ2-1; no reliable D call. The CDR3 runs 11 residues. Germline values: CDR1 SQVTM, CDR2 ANQGSEA. The V end lost 3 bases, the J end lost 6 bases, and 6 bases lay between the germline ends. CDR3 amino acids: CSVEGFNEQFF. DNA of the CDR3: TGCAGCGTTGAGGGCTTCAATGAGCAGTTCTTC.

This chain uses TRBV11-2 with TRBJ2-7; TRBD2 aligns across 8 bases. Germline CDR1 reads SGHAT; CDR2 reads FQNNGV. J was trimmed by 5 bases and V by 1 base; bases with no gene match: 10. The CDR3 consists of 16 residues. The CDR3 spells CASSLVPGSGRNEQYF. The CDR3 nucleotides read TGTGCCAGCAGCTTAGTTCCGGGGAGCGGGAGAAACGAGCAGTACTTC.

The rearrangement joins TRBV7-2 to TRBJ2-3; TRBD2 agrees at 7 bases. After removal of 1 base from V and 5 bases from J, the junction contained 3 bases not matched to a gene. From germline, CDR1 is SGHTA and CDR2 FQGNSA. The CDR3 runs 14 residues. The CDR3: CASSLVAGEDTQYF. CDR3 in DNA: TGTGCCAGCAGCTTAGTTGCGGGAGAAGATACGCAGTATTTT.

Only one count was recorded for this clone. The chain combines TRBV2 with TRBJ2-6, with 9 bases fitting TRBD1. The CDR3 consists of 17 residues. Germline trimming cut 6 bases from V and 4 bases from J; bases unmatched to any gene: 10. CDR1 and CDR2 (germline): SNHLY, FYNNEI. This CDR3 is CASRGPQGARGANVLTF. CDR3 DNA: TGTGCCAGCAGGGGCCCACAGGGGGCGCGGGGGGCCAACGTCCTGACTTTC.

CDR3 region: CASSQVPGGDTEAFF. The CDR3 nucleotides are TGCGCCAGCAGCCAAGTTCCGGGGGGGGATACTGAAGCTTTCTTT. The V and J genes are TRBV4-1 and TRBJ1-1, with D possibly being TRBD1 (5 bases). Germline CDR1 reads MGHRA; CDR2 reads YSYEKL. The CDR3 covers 15 residues. Trimming cost V 1 base and J 5 bases, with 14 bases left between them.

This clone was counted once. The V call is TRBV5-4, the J call TRBJ2-1; unclear D gene. Trimming cost V 0 bases and J 6 bases, with 7 bases left between them. The CDR3 spans 13 residues. Germline lookup yields CDR1 SGHNT and CDR2 YYREEE (reference sequence). The CDR3 coding sequence is TGTGCCAGCAGCTTGGCCCCTCGCAATGAGCAGTTCTTC. Amino acids: CASSLAPRNEQFF.

The chain recombines TRBV5-4 with TRBJ2-2; 13 bases line up with TRBD2. The junction had 10 bases not matched to a gene; V was cut back by 4 bases and J by 1 base. This CDR3 region has 19 residues. Germline V gene lookup returns CDR1 SGHNT and CDR2 YYREEE (reference sequence). The CDR3: CASSDTGLAGALNTGELFF. The CDR3 DNA reads TGTGCCAGCAGCGATACCGGACTAGCGGGAGCACTGAACACCGGGGAGCTGTTTTTT.

A few counts support this clone. This sequence joins TRBV5-8 and TRBJ2-3; a weak D match, TRBD2 (5 bases). The CDR3 totals 16 residues. From germline, CDR1 is SGHTS and CDR2 YDEGEE. Trimming removed 2 bases from V and 0 bases from J, with 13 bases in between. As DNA, the CDR3 is TGTGCCAGCAGCTTCGCGAACAGCGGCAGCACAGATACGCAGTATTTT. Amino acids: CASSFANSGSTDTQYF.

The chain combines TRBV3-1 (or the pseudogene TRBV3-2) with TRBJ2-3; 9 positions agree with TRBD2. Germline lookup yields CDR1 LGHDT and CDR2 YNNKEL (reference sequence). The CDR3 loop spans 17 amino acids. With 0 bases clipped from V and 1 base from J, the junction kept 5 bases outside the gene matches. CDR3 bases: TGTGCCAGCAGCCAAGATTGGACTAGCGAGGGCACAGATACGCAGTATTTT. It is translated as CASSQDWTSEGTDTQYF.

The chain carries TRBV9 and TRBJ1-5; TRBD1 matches at 9 bases. This CDR3 is 15 amino acids long. Germline-derived CDR1 and CDR2 are SGDLS and YYNGEE. Germline trimming cut 4 bases from V and 5 bases from J; bases unmatched to any gene: 7. The CDR3 DNA follows: TGTGCCAGCAGCCGTTCGGGACAGGGTTATCAGCCCCAGCATTTT. Amino acid sequence: CASSRSGQGYQPQHF.

The CDR3 region is CASSLLEAAEQFF. DNA of the CDR3: TGTGCCAGCAGTTTACTCGAGGCCGCTGAGCAGTTCTTC. V gene TRBV27 combines with J gene TRBJ2-1; D ambiguous. The CDR3 has 13 residues. The germline V and J ends were trimmed by 2 bases and 9 bases, with 11 bases remaining between them. Germline V gene lookup returns CDR1 MNHEY and CDR2 SMNVEV (reference sequence).

A single count supports this clone. Germline and junction disagree at one end, which may indicate a read error. The chain has TRBV5-4 and TRBJ2-5; TRBD2 agrees at 11 bases. Germline values: CDR1 SGHNT, CDR2 YYREEE (reference sequence). The CDR3 loop spans 16 amino acids. The CDR3 region is CASSPMTSGIQGTQYF. The CDR3 coding sequence is TGTGCCAGCAGCCCAATGACTAGCGGGATTCAAGGGACCCAGTACTTC.